The 30 T cell receptor beta chains listed next were all sequenced from one sample in a study of CD8+ T cells in alopecia areata. The sequencing template was cDNA reverse transcribed from extracted RNA. Assay: immunoSEQ multiplex PCR; the TCRdb copy retains only in-frame clones and omits some. The repertoire holds approximately 150,000 clones, with just over 65% as singletons. Sequences were derived from CD8+ T cells sorted from blood, sampled at week 0. Receptors originate from a human donor with alopecia areata.

This clone was observed a single time. This chain uses TRBV13 with TRBJ2-3; D tentatively fits TRBD1 or TRBD2 (5 bases each). The germline V gene has CDR1 PRHDT and CDR2 FYEKMQ (reference sequence). V lost 8 bases and J lost 3, with 15 bases in between. The CDR3 is 14 residues long. The DNA of the CDR3 is TGTGCCAGCGGGGGACGGGGTGAGACAGATACGCAGTATTTT. Protein product: CASGGRGETDTQYF.

The chain carries TRBV29-1 and TRBJ2-7, with 10 bases that match TRBD2. Germline values: CDR1 SQVTM, CDR2 ANQGSEA. The CDR3 has 14 amino acids. The V segment lost 2 bases and the J segment 2 bases; nucleotides outside the gene matches: 3. The CDR3 DNA sequence: TGCAGCGTTGAACCCACTAGCGGGACCTACGAGCAGTACTTC. This gives the protein CSVEPTSGTYEQYF.

The CDR3 loop is CASSLGGPGGYTF. The CDR3 nucleotides read TGTGCCAGCAGCTTAGGTGGGCCCGGGGGCTACACCTTC. The V and J genes are TRBV7-6 and TRBJ1-2; D unresolved. The CDR3 runs 13 residues. V was trimmed by 1 base and J by 8 bases, leaving 11 bases between them. CDR1 and CDR2 (germline): SGHVS, FNYEAQ.

This clone was found a few times. The chain combines TRBV29-1 with TRBJ2-3; the match to TRBD2 covers 12 bases. Germline lookup yields CDR1 SQVTM and CDR2 ANQGSEA. The CDR3 is 17 residues long. With V trimmed by 4 bases and J by 0 bases, 8 bases remained unmatched. This chain's CDR3 is CSVALAGGFLSTDTQYF. Here the CDR3 DNA reads TGCAGCGTTGCTCTAGCGGGGGGGTTCCTAAGCACAGATACGCAGTATTTT.

CDR3 in DNA: TGTGCCAGCAGTCGTCCGGCAGATACGCAGTATTTT. This translates into CASSRPADTQYF. The V gene is TRBV6-5, the J gene TRBJ2-3; unclear D gene. The V gene lost 5 bases and the J gene lost 4 bases, with 7 bases spanning the gap. Germline V CDR1 and CDR2: MNHEY, SVGAGI. The CDR3 consists of 12 residues.

This clone has only a few counts. V usage is TRBV4-1 and J usage is TRBJ2-1, with 7 bases fitting TRBD1. Per the germline V gene, CDR1 is MGHRA and CDR2 is YSYEKL. The CDR3 has 16 amino acids. The V segment lost 4 bases and the J segment 7 bases; nucleotides outside the gene matches: 13. CDR3 DNA: TGCGCCAGCAGCCGCACTGAATCTAGGGGGCGAAATGAGCAGTTCTTC. It is translated as CASSRTESRGRNEQFF.

This chain joins TRBV11-2 and TRBJ1-2; D is undetermined. This CDR3 contains 13 residues. V was pared by 4 bases and J by 9 bases, with 15 bases between. Germline V gene data show CDR1 as SGHAT and CDR2 as FQNNGV. CDR3: CASSYTGAPSYTF. As DNA, the CDR3 is TGTGCCAGCAGCTATACGGGAGCCCCAAGCTACACCTTC.

This chain joins TRBV2 and TRBJ1-3; D not certain. This CDR3 spans 16 amino acids. Germline loops: CDR1 SNHLY, CDR2 FYNNEI. V was clipped by 8 bases and J by 2 bases, with 19 bases between them. The CDR3 reads CASAPALGLAGNTIYF. The CDR3 coding sequence is TGTGCCAGCGCGCCTGCCTTAGGGTTAGCTGGAAACACCATATATTTT.

Only one count was recorded for this clone. The rearrangement joins TRBV29-1 to TRBJ2-4, with 7 nucleotides matching TRBD1. V was pared by 7 bases and J by 8 bases, with 11 bases of the junction left unmatched. Germline values: CDR1 SQVTM, CDR2 ANQGSEA. CDR3 size: 13 residues. The chain's CDR3 is CSAKQTGKHIQYF. CDR3 sequence (DNA): TGCAGCGCTAAACAGACAGGGAAGCACATTCAGTACTTC.

The J gene is TRBJ2-1, the V gene TRBV20-1; no firm D call. V was cut by 4 bases and J by 13 bases, with 11 bases left in between. CDR1 is DFQATT and CDR2 is SNEGSKA in the germline V gene (reference sequence). The CDR3 totals 10 residues. This CDR3 reads CSATDAFQFF. Here the CDR3 DNA reads TGCAGTGCTACGGACGCTTTCCAGTTCTTC.

This clone was recorded a few times. This chain connects TRBV27 to TRBJ1-5; D remains ambiguous. Trimming took off 5 bases at V and 6 bases at J, with 11 bases between the two ends. Germline CDR1 reads MNHEY; CDR2 reads SMNVEV (reference sequence). The CDR3 contains 13 residues. CDR3 amino acids: CASSPGLGQPQHF. CDR3 nucleotide sequence: TGTGCCAGCAGTCCGGGATTGGGTCAGCCCCAGCATTTT.

This clone was counted once. The V gene is TRBV14, the J gene TRBJ2-3, with TRBD2 matching over 8 bases. CDR1 is SGHDN, CDR2 FVKESK, per germline. J gave up 4 bases and V 4 bases, and 4 bases lay outside the gene matches. This CDR3 spans 14 amino acids. The CDR3 sequence: CASSPGGPADTQYF. CDR3 nucleotides: TGTGCCAGCAGCCCGGGGGGGCCTGCAGATACGCAGTATTTT.

The genes are TRBV15 and TRBJ1-5, with 7 nucleotides matching TRBD1. This CDR3 region has 18 residues. V was clipped by 0 bases and J by 1 base; unmatched bases: 9. Looked up from germline, CDR1 is LNHNV and CDR2 is YYDKDF (reference sequence). The CDR3 spells CATSRDRGHRGSNQPQHF. As DNA, the CDR3 is TGTGCCACCAGCAGAGATCGGGGCCACAGGGGCAGCAATCAGCCCCAGCATTTT. Filled out from reference TRBV15 and TRBJ1-5, the complete variable domain reads DAMVIQNPRYQVTQFGKPVTLSCSQTLNHNVMYWYQQKSSQAPKLLFHYYDKDFNNEADTPDNFQSRRPNTSFCFLDIRSPGLGDTAMYLCATSRDRGHRGSNQPQHFGDGTRLSIL.

This clone was seen a handful of times. The chain is built from TRBV7-9 and TRBJ1-6, with D uncertain. Germline V gene sequence: CDR1 SEHNR, CDR2 FQNEAQ (reference sequence). CDR3 size: 12 residues. Trimming left V 3 bases short and J 6 bases short, with 3 bases between. The CDR3 here is CASSFANSPLHF. The CDR3 DNA sequence: TGTGCCAGCAGCTTTGCTAATTCACCCCTCCACTTT.

This chain connects TRBV5-6 to TRBJ2-5, with D possibly called TRBD1 or TRBD2 (6 bases each). Per the germline V gene, CDR1 is SGHDT and CDR2 is YYEEEE. The CDR3 has 17 amino acids. Deletions cut 5 bases from V and 1 base from J, with 21 bases between. CDR3 bases: TGTGCCAGCAGTCCTCGATTCGCCGGGGGCCGCCAAGAGACCCAGTACTTC. It translates to CASSPRFAGGRQETQYF.

The DNA of the CDR3 is TGTGCCAGCAGTTTGGGGGGTAGATCACCCCTCCACTTT. Its translation is CASSLGGRSPLHF. The J gene is TRBJ1-6, the V gene TRBV27; D may be TRBD1 (5 bases). This CDR3 has 13 amino acids. Deletions cut 3 bases from V and 10 bases from J, with 10 bases between. The germline V gene has CDR1 MNHEY and CDR2 SMNVEV (reference sequence).

This chain connects TRBV5-6 to TRBJ1-2, with D possibly TRBD1 on 5 matching bases. V was clipped by 3 bases and J by 7 bases, with 13 bases between them. The CDR3 consists of 13 residues. Germline V gives CDR1 SGHDT, CDR2 YYEEEE. DNA of the CDR3: TGTGCCAGCAGCTCCGGGACCACCCCTGGCTACACCTTC. Protein sequence: CASSSGTTPGYTF.

The rearrangement links TRBV30 to TRBJ1-1; D uncertain. Germline CDR1 and CDR2: GTSNPN and SVGIG (reference sequence). With 3 bases removed from V and 1 base from J, the gap between germline ends came to 9 bases. The CDR3 loop spans 13 amino acids. The CDR3 loop reads CAWREVGNTEAFF. CDR3 nucleotides: TGTGCCTGGAGGGAAGTAGGGAACACTGAAGCTTTCTTT.

This clone was counted between two and nine times. J is TRBJ2-3 and V is TRBV27; D is ambiguous. The V gene lost 4 bases and the J gene lost 4 bases, with 18 bases spanning the gap. The CDR3 covers 16 residues. The V gene's germline CDR1 is MNHEY and CDR2 SMNVEV (reference sequence). CDR3 loop: CASSSDQPDTADTQYF. DNA for the CDR3: TGTGCCAGCAGTTCGGACCAACCGGATACAGCAGATACGCAGTATTTT.

V and J are TRBV27 and TRBJ2-7; 8 bases fit TRBD1. J gave up 4 bases and V 5 bases, and 10 bases lay outside the gene matches. Germline CDR1 reads MNHEY; CDR2 reads SMNVEV (reference sequence). This CDR3 comprises 15 residues. CDR3 region: CASSGSGTGFYEQYF. As DNA, the CDR3 is TGTGCCAGCAGTGGCTCTGGGACAGGATTTTACGAGCAGTACTTC.

This clone was seen only a few times. V usage is TRBV5-1 and J usage is TRBJ2-6; the D is unclear. V dropped 0 bases and J dropped 3 bases, with 1 base sitting between them. CDR1 SGHRS and CDR2 YFSETQ come from the germline V gene. The CDR3 consists of 13 residues. Written as DNA, the CDR3 is TGCGCCAGCAGCTTGGATGGGGCCAACGTCCTGACTTTC. This sequence encodes CASSLDGANVLTF.

Points on this clone: Other DNA sequences in this specimen translate into the identical CDR3. The chain combines TRBV5-6 with TRBJ2-7; D is unresolved. The CDR3 has 13 amino acids. Germline V gene lookup returns CDR1 SGHDT and CDR2 YYEEEE. Between the trimmed V and J ends, which lost 0 bases and 0 bases, there was a span of 4 bases. The CDR3 region is CASSLGRSYEQYF. The CDR3 DNA reads as TGTGCCAGCAGCTTGGGGCGCTCCTACGAGCAGTACTTC.

V usage is TRBV6-1 and J usage is TRBJ1-5, with D perhaps matching TRBD1 (6 bases). Germline loops: CDR1 MNHNS, CDR2 SASEGT. Between the trimmed V and J ends, which lost 10 bases and 0 bases, there was a span of 13 bases. The CDR3 sequence is 14 residues long. This chain's CDR3 is CATLTGFSNQPQHF. In DNA, the CDR3 is TGTGCCACCCTAACAGGGTTTAGCAATCAGCCCCAGCATTTT.

The chain's CDR3 is CASSLDGTEAFF. CDR3 nucleotide sequence: TGTGCCAGCAGCTTAGATGGGACTGAAGCTTTCTTT. V is TRBV7-9 and J is TRBJ1-1, with unresolved D. The CDR3 consists of 12 residues. The germline V gene encodes CDR1 SEHNR and CDR2 FQNEAQ (reference sequence). Trimming removed 1 base at V and 5 bases at J, with 5 bases between.

This clone appeared once. The CDR3 sequence: CSVYDLTENTEAFF. The CDR3, as DNA: TGCAGCGTTTATGATCTCACCGAGAACACTGAAGCTTTCTTT. V and J are TRBV29-1 and TRBJ1-1; D gene uncertain. The CDR3 runs 14 residues. V was clipped by 5 bases and J by 1 base, with 14 bases between them. The germline V gene encodes CDR1 SQVTM and CDR2 ANQGSEA.

The table lists this clone with a few counts. The V call is TRBV30, the J call TRBJ2-1, with TRBD1 as a possible D gene (5 bases). CDR3 length equals 11 residues. CDR1 is GTSNPN, CDR2 SVGIG, per germline (reference sequence). V was shortened by 3 bases and J by 12 bases, with 12 bases between the two germline ends. The CDR3 nucleotides read TGTGCCTGGAGCCAGGGTACAGGGCAGTTCTTC. Translated, it gives CAWSQGTGQFF.

The gene calls are TRBV5-1 and TRBJ1-2, with 7 bases that match TRBD1. Germline CDR1 SGHRS, CDR2 YFSETQ. Trimming removed 4 bases from V and 6 bases from J; junction bases left unmatched: 6. This CDR3 is built from 13 residues. The CDR3 bases are TGCGCCAGCAGCGGATCCGGGACAGATGGCTACACCTTC. This gives the protein CASSGSGTDGYTF. The whole variable domain, remainder taken from reference TRBV5-1 and TRBJ1-2, is KAGVTQTPRYLIKTRGQQVTLSCSPISGHRSVSWYQQTPGQGLQFLFEYFSETQRNKGNFPGRFSGRQFSNSRSEMNVSTLELGDSALYLCASSGSGTDGYTFGSGTRLTVV.

This clone was picked up a small number of times. This sequence joins TRBV2 and TRBJ2-5, with 12 positions matching TRBD2. The CDR3 covers 16 residues. Trimming took 6 bases from V and 2 from J; bases not matched to a gene: 7. Germline V CDR1 and CDR2: SNHLY, FYNNEI. The CDR3 nucleotides read TGTGCCAGCAGGGCCGGACTAGCGGGGACACAAGAGACCCAGTACTTC. Protein product: CASRAGLAGTQETQYF.

The V gene is TRBV5-1, the J gene TRBJ2-7; perhaps TRBD1 as D (6 bases). Germline lookup yields CDR1 SGHRS and CDR2 YFSETQ. The CDR3 length is 14 residues. Trimming removed 1 base from V and 2 bases from J, with 10 bases in between. The CDR3 region is CASSLNGQTYEQYF. The CDR3 DNA reads TGCGCCAGCAGCTTGAACGGACAGACCTACGAGCAGTACTTC.

This chain uses TRBV5-1 with TRBJ2-1; 9 bases are shared with TRBD1. CDR1 and CDR2 from the germline V gene are SGHRS and YFSETQ. V was pared by 5 bases and J by 8 bases, with 11 bases of the junction left unmatched. The length of the CDR3 is 15 residues. The CDR3 nucleotides read TGCGCCAGCAGGTCCGGGACAGGGCGGCTCGATGAGCAGTTCTTC. Its protein product is CASRSGTGRLDEQFF. The full variable domain, with the rest looked up from reference TRBV5-1 and TRBJ2-1, is KAGVTQTPRYLIKTRGQQVTLSCSPISGHRSVSWYQQTPGQGLQFLFEYFSETQRNKGNFPGRFSGRQFSNSRSEMNVSTLELGDSALYLCASRSGTGRLDEQFFGPGTRLTVL.